This TCR beta chain was documented in a study of T cell clonality in common variable immunodeficiency. Germline CDR1 is LGHNA and CDR2 is YNFKEQ. The CDR3 contains 16 residues. The table came from immunoSEQ multiplex PCR; TCRdb's copy has only in-frame clones and leaves some out. Recorded here are under 50,000 clones, none singletons. Most patients and controls had Caucasian heritage. This clone was observed at least ten times. Its target is unknown. One end of the junction fails to match germline, which may point to a read error. Read sequence stops 3 residues before the CDR3 end, and the germline J gene provides the missing end. The study, taken as a whole, reports: Compared with healthy controls, CVID subjects showed increased TCRbeta clonality, mostly in about a third.

The sequencing sample was made of peripheral blood mononuclear cells. The V and J genes are TRBV4-2 and TRBJ1-5; 8 bases match TRBD1. The sequence came from a person between 18 and 75 years old in good health. The part of the CDR3 DNA that was read is TGCGCCAGGTCCCATCCCCGACAGGACAGGGTCCAGCCC. It codes for CARSHPRQDRVQP. The complete CDR3 sequence is CARSHPRQDRVQPQHF.